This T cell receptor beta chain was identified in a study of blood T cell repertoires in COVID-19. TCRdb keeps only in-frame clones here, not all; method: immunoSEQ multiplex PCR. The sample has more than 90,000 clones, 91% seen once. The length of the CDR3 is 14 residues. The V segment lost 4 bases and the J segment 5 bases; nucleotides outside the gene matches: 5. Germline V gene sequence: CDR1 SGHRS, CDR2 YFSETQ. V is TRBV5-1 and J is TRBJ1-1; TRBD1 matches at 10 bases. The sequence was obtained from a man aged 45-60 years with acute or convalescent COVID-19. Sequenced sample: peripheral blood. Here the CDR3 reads CASSPRQGATEAFF. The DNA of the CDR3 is TGCGCCAGCAGCCCAAGACAGGGGGCTACTGAAGCTTTCTTT. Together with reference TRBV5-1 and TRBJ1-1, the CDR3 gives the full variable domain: KAGVTQTPRYLIKTRGQQVTLSCSPISGHRSVSWYQQTPGQGLQFLFEYFSETQRNKGNFPGRFSGRQFSNSRSEMNVSTLELGDSALYLCASSPRQGATEAFFGQGTRLTVV.